The 27 T cell receptor beta chains presented below share a single source sample, sequenced in a study of T cell changes during pregnancy in multiple sclerosis (dated by TCRdb to about 2019). Library preparation used the immunoSEQ multiplex PCR assay. The clones in this table, taken by TCRdb from immuneACCESS, are in-frame only. Not every clone is retained; where verified, under half of the shortfall comes from an unresolved V gene, and the cause of the rest is unknown. The sample profile shows 85,000 to 130,000 clones; roughly 89% of them were found once. Together, the top ten hold roughly 1.6% of the sample. The sample in question was peripheral blood, obtained before pregnancy. The receptors here all came from a female donor with multiple sclerosis, enrolled in a pregnancy study.

The V gene is TRBV28, the J gene TRBJ1-3, with a possible D match to TRBD1 (5 bases). The length of the CDR3 is 16 residues. Germline CDR1 is MDHEN and CDR2 is SYDVKM. Trimming took off 2 bases at V and 4 bases at J, with 15 bases between the two ends. CDR3 DNA: TGTGCCAGCAGTTTAGGGGGGGTAATCTCGGGAAACACCATATATTTT. It encodes CASSLGGVISGNTIYF.

The chain joins TRBV19 to TRBJ2-2; 12 nucleotides line up with TRBD1. V shed 4 bases and J 4 bases; nucleotides not matched to a gene: 1. CDR1 LNHDA and CDR2 SQIVND come from the germline V gene (reference sequence). This CDR3 has 15 amino acids. The CDR3 DNA reads TGTGCCAGTAGTACGGGACAGGGGGCCACCGGGGAGCTGTTTTTT. It translates to CASSTGQGATGELFF. Filled out from reference TRBV19 and TRBJ2-2, the complete variable domain reads DGGITQSPKYLFRKEGQNVTLSCEQNLNHDAMYWYRQDPGQGLRLIYYSQIVNDFQKGDIAEGYSVSREKKESFPLTVTSAQKNPTAFYLCASSTGQGATGELFFGEGSRLTVL.

On this clone: A junction boundary mismatches the germline segment, possibly from a read error. This chain joins TRBV7-7 and TRBJ2-2; 8 positions match TRBD1. Looked up from germline, CDR1 is SSHAT and CDR2 is FNYEAQ (reference sequence). This CDR3 contains 14 residues. CDR3 sequence reads: CASSQDRDTGELFF. The CDR3 nucleotides read TGTGCTAGCAGCCAGGACAGGGACACCGGGGAGCTGTTTTTT.

V gene TRBV7-3 combines with J gene TRBJ2-7, with 10 bases aligning to TRBD2. V lost 5 bases to trimming and J lost 3 bases; unmatched junction nucleotides: 16. The CDR3 has 18 residues. The V gene's germline CDR1 is SGHTA and CDR2 FQGTGA. In DNA form, the CDR3 reads TGTGCCAGCAGCCACGGGGTGAGTAAGCGGGAGGGCCTCTACGAGCAGTACTTC. Its translation: CASSHGVSKREGLYEQYF.

V and J are TRBV19 and TRBJ2-6, with D hard to call. The CDR3 runs to 15 residues. The germline gives CDR1 LNHDA, CDR2 SQIVND (reference sequence). V was trimmed by 3 bases and J by 0 bases, leaving 6 bases between them. Written as DNA, the CDR3 is TGTGCCAGTAGTATGGCGGACTCTGGGGCCAACGTCCTGACTTTC. Protein sequence: CASSMADSGANVLTF.

This chain connects TRBV29-1 to TRBJ1-5, with 9 bases identical to TRBD1. The CDR3 runs 13 residues. Germline V gene sequence: CDR1 SQVTM, CDR2 ANQGSEA. Unmatched junction bases numbered 8, after V lost 4 bases and J lost 10 bases. The DNA of the CDR3 is TGCAGCGTTGGTTGGGGACAGGGCGAACCCCAGCATTTT. It specifies CSVGWGQGEPQHF.

The V and J genes are TRBV4-1 and TRBJ1-5; 10 nucleotides agree with TRBD1. The CDR3 totals 15 residues. V lost 1 base, J lost 5 bases, and 2 bases stayed unmatched. The germline V gene has CDR1 MGHRA and CDR2 YSYEKL. In nucleotides, the CDR3 is TGCGCCAGCAGCCAAGCCGGGACAGGGGATCAGCCCCAGCATTTT. It is translated as CASSQAGTGDQPQHF.

The V call is TRBV28, the J call TRBJ2-1; the match to TRBD2 covers 7 bases. The V gene's germline CDR1 is MDHEN and CDR2 SYDVKM. This CDR3 region has 23 residues. The V and J ends lost 1 base and 6 bases, in that order; junction bases with no gene match: 30. This chain's CDR3 is CASSLLGGEQFGYRELQFNEQFF. The CDR3 region has the DNA TGTGCCAGCAGTTTATTGGGGGGGGAACAGTTTGGGTATCGCGAGTTACAGTTCAATGAGCAGTTCTTC.

The rearrangement joins TRBV11-1 to TRBJ2-1; 10 bases map to TRBD2. The CDR3 has 16 residues. Germline CDR1 SGHAT, CDR2 FQDESV (reference sequence). Unmatched junction bases numbered 12, after V lost 8 bases and J lost 5 bases. CDR3 sequence reads: CASGASGSRPHNEQFF. CDR3 bases: TGTGCCAGCGGTGCTAGCGGGAGTCGGCCCCACAATGAGCAGTTCTTC.

The CDR3 DNA is TGTGCCAGCAGCCAGATATTAAACTATGGCTACACCTTC. Residues: CASSQILNYGYTF. V gene TRBV7-8 combines with J gene TRBJ1-2; D gene uncertain. Germline V gives CDR1 SGHVS, CDR2 FQNEAQ. The ends were cut back, 5 bases at V and 2 bases at J, with 9 bases in the middle. This CDR3 region has 13 residues.

J is TRBJ2-1 and V is TRBV19, with 8 bases lining up with TRBD2. V lost 6 bases to trimming and J lost 0 bases; unmatched junction nucleotides: 13. The CDR3 loop spans 18 amino acids. The germline V gene has CDR1 LNHDA and CDR2 SQIVND (reference sequence). As DNA, the CDR3 is TGTGCCAGTAGGGGGGCCCGGGCGGGAGGCCACTCCTACAATGAGCAGTTCTTC. As protein: CASRGARAGGHSYNEQFF.

The V gene is TRBV18, the J gene TRBJ2-7; D is possibly TRBD2 (5 bases). V lost 6 bases to trimming and J lost 7 bases, with 13 bases between them. CDR1 is KGHSH, CDR2 LQKENI, per germline. The CDR3 length is 12 residues. CDR3 region: CASSPGSGEQYF. CDR3 in DNA: TGTGCCAGCTCCCCCGGTTCGGGGGAGCAGTACTTC.

The chain is built from TRBV19 and TRBJ2-5; D not certain. This CDR3 region has 12 residues. Germline CDR1 and CDR2: LNHDA and SQIVND (reference sequence). The ends were cut back, 4 bases at V and 5 bases at J, with 8 bases in the middle. The CDR3 here is CASSRLQETQYF. In DNA, the CDR3 is TGTGCCAGTAGTAGGCTCCAGGAGACCCAGTACTTC.

Written as DNA, the CDR3 is TGTGCCAGCAGCTTAGGTCCGGGACAGGGGTCAGAGACCCAGTACTTC. Its protein is CASSLGPGQGSETQYF. The J gene is TRBJ2-5, the V gene TRBV11-2, with 10 bases that match TRBD1. Germline CDR1 and CDR2: SGHAT and FQNNGV. Trimming removed 1 base from V and 4 bases from J; junction bases left unmatched: 6. This CDR3 region has 16 residues.

This chain links TRBV6-4 with TRBJ1-2; tentative D call: TRBD1 (5 bases). The CDR3 is 13 residues long. The V and J ends lost 2 bases and 8 bases respectively, with 12 bases between them. Germline V CDR1 and CDR2: MRHNA, SNTAGT. The CDR3 region has the DNA TGTGCCAGCAGTGACACCAGGGCTGGAGGCTACACCTTC. It translates to CASSDTRAGGYTF.

This clone showed up just once. The V and J genes are TRBV18 and TRBJ2-7; 7 bases are a match to TRBD1. With V trimmed by 4 bases and J by 5 bases, 11 bases remained unmatched. The CDR3 has 15 amino acids. From germline, CDR1 is KGHSH and CDR2 LQKENI. The DNA of the CDR3 is TGTGCCAGCTCACAACGACAGGGAAATTCCAACGAGCAGTACTTC. It yields the protein CASSQRQGNSNEQYF.

The chain has TRBV7-2 and TRBJ1-5; weak D call: TRBD1 (5 bases). With 7 bases removed from V and 5 bases from J, the gap between germline ends came to 12 bases. Germline lookup yields CDR1 SGHTA and CDR2 FQGNSA. The CDR3 has 13 amino acids. The CDR3 protein is CASKSGGDQPQHF. In DNA form, the CDR3 reads TGTGCCAGCAAAAGCGGGGGGGATCAGCCCCAGCATTTT.

This clone has a single count. The chain employs TRBV25-1 and TRBJ1-2; 7 bases are a match to TRBD1. Per germline, CDR1 MGHDK and CDR2 SYGVNS. This CDR3 has 15 residues. J was trimmed by 4 bases and V by 3 bases; bases with no gene match: 8. The CDR3: CASSEGGQRPYGYTF. DNA for the CDR3: TGTGCCAGCAGTGAGGGGGGACAGCGACCCTATGGCTACACCTTC.

The chain uses TRBV5-1 and TRBJ2-7, with TRBD2 matching over 12 bases. Germline V gene lookup returns CDR1 SGHRS and CDR2 YFSETQ. V gave up 4 bases and J gave up 2 bases; unmatched junction bases: 7. This CDR3 is built from 16 residues. CDR3 in amino acids: CASSPKTSGGTYEQYF. Written as DNA, the CDR3 is TGCGCCAGCAGCCCCAAGACTAGCGGGGGAACCTACGAGCAGTACTTC.

Here the CDR3 DNA reads TGTGCCAGCAGTGGCCAGGGGGCGGAAGGCTACACCTTC. Its protein is CASSGQGAEGYTF. This chain connects TRBV2 to TRBJ1-2; the match to TRBD1 covers 8 bases. CDR3 length: 13 amino acids. The V segment lost 4 bases and the J segment 8 bases; nucleotides outside the gene matches: 6. CDR1 and CDR2 (germline): SNHLY, FYNNEI. The whole variable domain, remainder taken from reference TRBV2 and TRBJ1-2, is EPEVTQTPSHQVTQMGQEVILRCVPISNHLYFYWYRQILGQKVEFLVSFYNNEISEKSEIFDDQFSVERPDGSNFTLKIRSTKLEDSAMYFCASSGQGAEGYTFGSGTRLTVV.

The rearrangement joins TRBV11-3 to TRBJ2-1, with 12 bases that match TRBD2. V lost 5 bases, J lost 7 bases, and 6 bases stayed unmatched. CDR1 and CDR2 (germline): SGHNT, YENEEA. CDR3 length equals 15 residues. The CDR3, as DNA: TGTGCCAGCAGCCTTACTAGCGGGGGGAGGAATGAGCAGTTCTTC. Residues: CASSLTSGGRNEQFF.

This clone was recorded only once. This rearrangement joins TRBV28 to TRBJ1-5; weak D call: TRBD1 (6 bases). This CDR3 spans 13 amino acids. V lost 6 bases and J lost 6, with 12 bases in between. CDR1 and CDR2 (germline): MDHEN, SYDVKM. CDR3 in amino acids: CASRYTGSQPQHF. CDR3 in DNA: TGTGCCAGCAGGTACACAGGGAGTCAGCCCCAGCATTTT.

This chain links TRBV29-1 with TRBJ2-5, with 10 bases matching TRBD1. The trim removed 7 bases at V and 2 bases at J, leaving 10 bases unmatched. The CDR3 is 15 residues long. The germline V gene has CDR1 SQVTM and CDR2 ANQGSEA. CDR3 DNA sequence: TGCAGCGCAAGGAGGGGACAGGGGATTCAAGAGACCCAGTACTTC. Translation: CSARRGQGIQETQYF.

The chain recombines TRBV28 with TRBJ2-5; 11 bases align to TRBD1. The end of the DNA fits TRBJ2-7 better, so the J call may be wrong. Germline V CDR1 and CDR2: MDHEN, SYDVKM. The CDR3 totals 15 residues. This chain's CDR3 is CASSPEGTGGYEQYF. CDR3 nucleotides: TGTGCCAGCAGTCCCGAAGGGACAGGGGGCTACGAGCAGTACTTC.

V gene TRBV6-1 combines with J gene TRBJ1-5; 8 positions match TRBD1. Trimming removed 10 bases from V and 7 bases from J; junction bases left unmatched: 12. CDR1 is MNHNS, CDR2 SASEGT, per germline. The CDR3 covers 14 residues. This CDR3 is CATRGQGWAQPQHF. CDR3 in DNA: TGTGCCACCAGGGGGCAGGGATGGGCCCAGCCCCAGCATTTT.

The rearrangement uses TRBV6-1 and TRBJ1-5; a weak D match, TRBD1 (6 bases). CDR1 and CDR2 from the germline V gene are MNHNS and SASEGT. V lost 7 bases, J lost 7 bases, and 14 bases lay in between. The CDR3 runs to 13 residues. The chain's CDR3 is CASNRGGDQPQHF. CDR3 DNA sequence: TGTGCCAGCAACAGAGGGGGGGACCAGCCCCAGCATTTT.

This clone is judged medium-sized. The chain carries TRBV6-1 and TRBJ2-3; 11 bases line up with TRBD2. This CDR3 comprises 16 residues. Germline V gene lookup returns CDR1 MNHNS and CDR2 SASEGT. After removal of 0 bases from V and 1 base from J, the junction contained 0 bases not matched to a gene. The CDR3, as DNA: TGTGCCAGCAGTGAAGCACTAGCGGGGGGCACAGATACGCAGTATTTT. This codes for CASSEALAGGTDTQYF.